The clone carrying this T cell receptor (beta chain) was detected a few times. The target antigen is unknown. This CDR3 contains 14 residues. The V and J ends lost 0 bases and 5 bases respectively, with 9 bases between them. Germline V gene data show CDR1 as SGDLS and CDR2 as YYNGEE. The sample comes from a study of T cells in Graves' hyperthyroidism and ophthalmopathy. Patients with uncontrolled infections, other autoimmune diseases, pregnancy or lactation were excluded. Thyroid ultrasound, orbital computed tomography, clinical symptoms, and serum thyroxine and TRAb underpinned diagnoses. Study-wide results and limits: Ophthalmopathy, as predicted by the model, came a median about six months after the prediction.

From RNA transcripts, TCR beta CDR3 regions were amplified. HTBI primers were used for first-round RT-PCR of the TCR CDR3. TCRdb processed the multiplex PCR reads anew with MiXCR; each CDR3 protein has one entry. The sample has hundreds of thousands of distinct CDR3 sequences; more than 20% are singletons. The specimen was blood. The receptor's source is a man aged 25 to 40 with Graves' ophthalmopathy. The chain links TRBV9 to TRBJ2-1; D gene uncertain. The CDR3 reads CASSVEPKNNEQFF. The CDR3 DNA sequence: TGTGCCAGCAGCGTAGAGCCGAAAAACAATGAGCAGTTCTTC.